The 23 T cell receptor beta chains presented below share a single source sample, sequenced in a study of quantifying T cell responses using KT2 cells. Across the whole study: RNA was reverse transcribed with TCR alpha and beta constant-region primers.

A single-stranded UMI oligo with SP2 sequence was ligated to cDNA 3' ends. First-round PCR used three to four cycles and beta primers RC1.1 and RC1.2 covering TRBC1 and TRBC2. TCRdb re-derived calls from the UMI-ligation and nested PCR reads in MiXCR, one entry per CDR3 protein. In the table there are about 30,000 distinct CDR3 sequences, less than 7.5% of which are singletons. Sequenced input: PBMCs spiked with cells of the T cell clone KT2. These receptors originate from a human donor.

This chain's CDR3 is CASSSGQGNTGELFF. The CDR3 DNA sequence: TGTGCCAGCAGTTCAGGGCAGGGAAACACCGGGGAGCTGTTTTTT. The chain employs TRBV12-3 or TRBV12-4 and TRBJ2-2; D perhaps matches TRBD1 (5 bases). This CDR3 has 15 residues. V dropped 4 bases and J dropped 2 bases, with 11 bases sitting between them.

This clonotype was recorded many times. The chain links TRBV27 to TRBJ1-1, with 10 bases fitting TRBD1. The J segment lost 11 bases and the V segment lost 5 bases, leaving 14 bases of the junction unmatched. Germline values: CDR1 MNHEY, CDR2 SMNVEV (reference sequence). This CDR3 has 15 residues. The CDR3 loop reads CASSPSGTGAVWAFF. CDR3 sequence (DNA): TGTGCCAGCAGTCCTTCCGGGACAGGGGCGGTTTGGGCTTTCTTT.

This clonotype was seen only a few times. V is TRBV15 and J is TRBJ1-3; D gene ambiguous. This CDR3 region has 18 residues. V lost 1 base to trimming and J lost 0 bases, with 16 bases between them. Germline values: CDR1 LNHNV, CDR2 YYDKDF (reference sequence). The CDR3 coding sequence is TGTGCCACCAGCAGAGGGTCTCCCGCCCGGGGCTCTGGAAACACCATATATTTT. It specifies CATSRGSPARGSGNTIYF.

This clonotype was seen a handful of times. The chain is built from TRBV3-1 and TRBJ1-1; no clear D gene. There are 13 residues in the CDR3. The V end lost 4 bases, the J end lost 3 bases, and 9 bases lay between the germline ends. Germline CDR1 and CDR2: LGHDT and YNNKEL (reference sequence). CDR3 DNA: TGTGCCAGCAGCCGCCGCTCGGACACTGAAGCTTTCTTT. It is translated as CASSRRSDTEAFF.

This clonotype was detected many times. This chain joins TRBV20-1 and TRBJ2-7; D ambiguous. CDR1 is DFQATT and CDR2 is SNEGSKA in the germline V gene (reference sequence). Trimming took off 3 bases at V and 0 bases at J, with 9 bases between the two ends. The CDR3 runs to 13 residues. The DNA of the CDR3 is TGCAGTGCTAGTGAAGTTAGCTCCTACGAGCAGTACTTC. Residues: CSASEVSSYEQYF.

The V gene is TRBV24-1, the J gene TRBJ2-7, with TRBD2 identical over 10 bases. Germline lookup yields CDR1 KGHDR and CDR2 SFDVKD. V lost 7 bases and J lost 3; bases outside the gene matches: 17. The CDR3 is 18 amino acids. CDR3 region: CATSFTSGASESSYEQYF. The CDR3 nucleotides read TGTGCCACCAGCTTCACTAGCGGGGCCTCAGAGTCGAGCTACGAGCAGTACTTC.

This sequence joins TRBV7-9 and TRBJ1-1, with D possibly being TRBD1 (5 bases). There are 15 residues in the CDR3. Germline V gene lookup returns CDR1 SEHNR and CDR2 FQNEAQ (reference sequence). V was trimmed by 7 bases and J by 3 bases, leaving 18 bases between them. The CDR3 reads CASTLTGGLDTEAFF. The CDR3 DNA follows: TGTGCCAGCACCCTTACCGGGGGTTTGGACACTGAAGCTTTCTTT.

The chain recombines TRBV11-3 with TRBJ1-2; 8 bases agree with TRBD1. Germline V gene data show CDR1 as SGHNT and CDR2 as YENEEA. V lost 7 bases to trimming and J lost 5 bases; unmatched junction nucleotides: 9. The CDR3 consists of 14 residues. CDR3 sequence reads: CASTWGTGGYGYTF. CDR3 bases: TGTGCCAGCACCTGGGGCACAGGGGGGTATGGCTACACCTTC.

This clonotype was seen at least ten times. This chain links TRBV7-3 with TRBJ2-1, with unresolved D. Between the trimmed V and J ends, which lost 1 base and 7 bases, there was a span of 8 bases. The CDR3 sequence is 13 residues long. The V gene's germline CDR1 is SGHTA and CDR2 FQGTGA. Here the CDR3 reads CASSLIGSNEQFF. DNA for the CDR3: TGTGCCAGCAGCTTAATCGGTTCGAATGAGCAGTTCTTC.

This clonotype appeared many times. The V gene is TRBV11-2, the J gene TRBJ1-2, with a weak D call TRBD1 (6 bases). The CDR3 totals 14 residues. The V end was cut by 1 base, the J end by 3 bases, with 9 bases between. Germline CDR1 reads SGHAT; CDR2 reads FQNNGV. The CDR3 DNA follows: TGTGCCAGCAGCTTAGGCCAGGGGTACTATGGCTACACCTTC. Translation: CASSLGQGYYGYTF.

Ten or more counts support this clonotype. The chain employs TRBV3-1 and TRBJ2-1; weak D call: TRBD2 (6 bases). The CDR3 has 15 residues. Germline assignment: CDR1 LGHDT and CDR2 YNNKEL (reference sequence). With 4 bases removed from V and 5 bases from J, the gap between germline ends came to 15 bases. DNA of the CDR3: TGTGCCAGCAGCCTTGCGGGATTCAGTCACAATGAGCAGTTCTTC. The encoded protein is CASSLAGFSHNEQFF.

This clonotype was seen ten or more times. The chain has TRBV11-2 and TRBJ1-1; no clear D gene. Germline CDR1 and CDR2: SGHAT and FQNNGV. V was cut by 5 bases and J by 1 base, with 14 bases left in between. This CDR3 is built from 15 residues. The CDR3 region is CASSPLLVQNTEAFF. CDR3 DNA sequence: TGTGCCAGCAGCCCTCTCCTGGTGCAGAACACTGAAGCTTTCTTT. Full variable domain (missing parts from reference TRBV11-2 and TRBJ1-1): EAGVAQSPRYKIIEKRQSVAFWCNPISGHATLYWYQQILGQGPKLLIQFQNNGVVDDSQLPKDRFSAERLKGVDSTLKIQPAKLEDSAVYLCASSPLLVQNTEAFFGQGTRLTVV.

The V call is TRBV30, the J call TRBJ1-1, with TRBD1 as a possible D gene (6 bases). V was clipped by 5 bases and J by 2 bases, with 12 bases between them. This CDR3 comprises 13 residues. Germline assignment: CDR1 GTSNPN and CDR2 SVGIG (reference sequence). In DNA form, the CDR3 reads TGTGCCTGGGTCCGGGACACCAACACTGAAGCTTTCTTT. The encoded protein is CAWVRDTNTEAFF. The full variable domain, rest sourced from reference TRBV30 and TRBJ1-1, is SQTIHQWPATLVQPVGSPLSLECTVEGTSNPNLYWYRQAAGRGLQLLFYSVGIGQISSEVPQNLSASRPQDRQFILSSKKLLLSDSGFYLCAWVRDTNTEAFFGQGTRLTVV.

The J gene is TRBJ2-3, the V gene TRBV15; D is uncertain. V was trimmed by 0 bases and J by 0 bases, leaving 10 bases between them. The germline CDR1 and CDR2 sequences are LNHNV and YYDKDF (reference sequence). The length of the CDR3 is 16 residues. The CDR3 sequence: CATSREWQTSTDTQYF. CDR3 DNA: TGTGCCACCAGCAGAGAATGGCAGACTAGCACAGATACGCAGTATTTT.

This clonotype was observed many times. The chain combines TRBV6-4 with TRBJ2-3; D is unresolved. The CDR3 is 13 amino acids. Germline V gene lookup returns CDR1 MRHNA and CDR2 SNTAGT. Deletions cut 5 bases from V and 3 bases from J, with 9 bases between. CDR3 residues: CASSYEETDTQYF. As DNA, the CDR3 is TGTGCCAGCAGTTATGAAGAAACAGATACGCAGTATTTT.

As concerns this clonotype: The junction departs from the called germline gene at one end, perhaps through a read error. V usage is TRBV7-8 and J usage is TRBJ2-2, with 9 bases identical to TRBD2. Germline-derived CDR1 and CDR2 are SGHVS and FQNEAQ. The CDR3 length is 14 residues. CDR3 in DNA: TGTGCCAGCAACTTACTAGCGGGTACCGGGGAGCTGTTTTTT. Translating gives CASNLLAGTGELFF.

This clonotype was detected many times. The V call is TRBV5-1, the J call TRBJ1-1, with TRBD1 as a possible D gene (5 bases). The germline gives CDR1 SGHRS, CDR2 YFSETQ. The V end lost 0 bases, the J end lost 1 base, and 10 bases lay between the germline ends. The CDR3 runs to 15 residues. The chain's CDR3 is CASSLDPGRNTEAFF. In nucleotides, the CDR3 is TGCGCCAGCAGCTTGGATCCAGGGAGGAACACTGAAGCTTTCTTT.

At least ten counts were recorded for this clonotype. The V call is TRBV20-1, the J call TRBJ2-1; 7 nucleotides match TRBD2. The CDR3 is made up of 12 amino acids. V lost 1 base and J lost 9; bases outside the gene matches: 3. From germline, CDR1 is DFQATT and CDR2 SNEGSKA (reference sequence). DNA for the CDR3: TGCAGTGCTAGAGCGGGGGGAGGTGAGCAGTTCTTC. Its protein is CSARAGGGEQFF.

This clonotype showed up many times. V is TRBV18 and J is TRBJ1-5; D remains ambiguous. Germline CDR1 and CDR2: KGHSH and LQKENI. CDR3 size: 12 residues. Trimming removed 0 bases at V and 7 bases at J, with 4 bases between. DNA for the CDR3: TGTGCCAGCTCACCACCACAACAGCCCCAGCATTTT. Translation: CASSPPQQPQHF. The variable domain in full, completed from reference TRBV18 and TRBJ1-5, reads NAGVMQNPRHLVRRRGQEARLRCSPMKGHSHVYWYRQLPEEGLKFMVYLQKENIIDESGMPKERFSAEFPKEGPSILRIQQVVRGDSAAYFCASSPPQQPQHFGDGTRLSIL.

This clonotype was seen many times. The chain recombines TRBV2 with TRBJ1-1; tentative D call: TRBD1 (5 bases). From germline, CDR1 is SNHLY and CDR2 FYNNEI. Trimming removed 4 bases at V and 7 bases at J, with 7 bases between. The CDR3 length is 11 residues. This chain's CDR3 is CASSGQSEAFF. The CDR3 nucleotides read TGTGCCAGCAGTGGACAGAGTGAAGCTTTCTTT.

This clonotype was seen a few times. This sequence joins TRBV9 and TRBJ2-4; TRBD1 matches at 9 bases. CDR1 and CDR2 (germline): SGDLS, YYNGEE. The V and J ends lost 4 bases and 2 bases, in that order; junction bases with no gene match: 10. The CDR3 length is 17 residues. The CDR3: CASSPDLQGAPKNIQYF. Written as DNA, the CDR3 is TGTGCCAGCAGCCCGGATCTACAGGGGGCGCCCAAAAACATTCAGTACTTC.

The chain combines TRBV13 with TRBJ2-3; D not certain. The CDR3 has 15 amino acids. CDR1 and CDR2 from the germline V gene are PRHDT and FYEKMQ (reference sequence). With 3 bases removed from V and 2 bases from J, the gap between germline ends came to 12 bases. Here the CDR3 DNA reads TGTGCCAGCAGCTTGCCGTATGGGCCCACAGATACGCAGTATTTT. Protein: CASSLPYGPTDTQYF.

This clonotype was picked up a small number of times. CDR3 coding DNA: TGCAGTGCTGGGACAGGAATGGGGGCCCAGCATTTT. Translating it yields CSAGTGMGAQHF. The V gene is TRBV20-1, the J gene TRBJ1-5; 8 bases match TRBD1. J lost 11 bases, V lost 5 bases, and 8 bases had no gene match. CDR1 and CDR2 from the germline V gene are DFQATT and SNEGSKA (reference sequence). This CDR3 comprises 12 residues.